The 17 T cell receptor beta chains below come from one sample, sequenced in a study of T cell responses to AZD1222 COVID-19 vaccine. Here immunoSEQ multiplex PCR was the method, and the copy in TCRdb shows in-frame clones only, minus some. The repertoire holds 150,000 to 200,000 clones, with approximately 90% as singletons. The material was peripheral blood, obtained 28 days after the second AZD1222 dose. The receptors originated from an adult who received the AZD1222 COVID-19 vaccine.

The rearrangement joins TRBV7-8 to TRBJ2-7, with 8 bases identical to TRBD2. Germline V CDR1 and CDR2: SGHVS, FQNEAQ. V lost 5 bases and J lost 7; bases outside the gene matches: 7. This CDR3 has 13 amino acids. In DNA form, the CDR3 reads TGTGCCAGCAGCCCCGCGCCGGGAGGGGAGCAGTACTTC. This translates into CASSPAPGGEQYF.

The CDR3 spells CASSRPVLAGYNEQFF. DNA for the CDR3: TGTGCCAGCAGCCGCCCTGTCCTAGCGGGGTACAATGAGCAGTTCTTC. This chain uses TRBV3-1 (or the pseudogene TRBV3-2) with TRBJ2-1, with 9 bases lining up with TRBD2. CDR1 is LGHDT, CDR2 YNNKEL, per germline (reference sequence). CDR3 length: 16 amino acids. V lost 4 bases and J lost 4; bases outside the gene matches: 8.

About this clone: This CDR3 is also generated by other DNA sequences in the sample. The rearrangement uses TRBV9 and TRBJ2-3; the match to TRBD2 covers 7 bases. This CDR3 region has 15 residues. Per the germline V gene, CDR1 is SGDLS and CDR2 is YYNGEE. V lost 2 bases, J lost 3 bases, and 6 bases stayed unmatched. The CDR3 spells CASSVGGGLTDTQYF. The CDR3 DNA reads TGTGCCAGCAGCGTCGGCGGGGGACTGACAGATACGCAGTATTTT. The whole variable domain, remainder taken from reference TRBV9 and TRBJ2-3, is DSGVTQTPKHLITATGQRVTLRCSPRSGDLSVYWYQQSLDQGLQFLIQYYNGEERAKGNILERFSAQQFPDLHSELNLSSLELGDSALYFCASSVGGGLTDTQYFGPGTRLTVL.

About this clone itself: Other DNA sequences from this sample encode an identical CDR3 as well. The CDR3 sequence is CASSQDGAGGYNEQFF. The CDR3 region has the DNA TGCGCCAGCAGCCAAGACGGGGCCGGAGGCTACAATGAGCAGTTCTTC. The gene calls are TRBV4-1 and TRBJ2-1, with D perhaps assigned TRBD1 or TRBD2 (5 bases each). The germline gives CDR1 MGHRA, CDR2 YSYEKL. The V gene lost 0 bases and the J gene lost 3 bases, with 12 bases spanning the gap. This CDR3 has 16 residues.

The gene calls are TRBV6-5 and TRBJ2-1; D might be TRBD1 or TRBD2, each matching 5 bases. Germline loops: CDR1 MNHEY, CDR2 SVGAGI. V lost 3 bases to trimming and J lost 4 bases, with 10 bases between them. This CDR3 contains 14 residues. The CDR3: CASSYGGVYNEQFF. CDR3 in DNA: TGTGCCAGCAGTTATGGGGGAGTTTACAATGAGCAGTTCTTC.

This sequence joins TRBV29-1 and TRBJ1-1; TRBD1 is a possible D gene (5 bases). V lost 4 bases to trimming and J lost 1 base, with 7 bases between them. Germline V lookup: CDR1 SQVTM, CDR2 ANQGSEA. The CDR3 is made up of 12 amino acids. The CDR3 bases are TGCAGCGTTGTAGGGGCGAACACTGAAGCTTTCTTT. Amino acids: CSVVGANTEAFF.

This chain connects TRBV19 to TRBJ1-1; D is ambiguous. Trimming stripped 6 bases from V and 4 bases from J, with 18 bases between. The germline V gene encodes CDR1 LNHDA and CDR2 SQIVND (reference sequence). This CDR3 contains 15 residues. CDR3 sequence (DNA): TGTGCCAGTAGCCGGACCCGGGCCCGGGGCACTGAAGCTTTCTTT. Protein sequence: CASSRTRARGTEAFF. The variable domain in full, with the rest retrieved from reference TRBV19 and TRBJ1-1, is DGGITQSPKYLFRKEGQNVTLSCEQNLNHDAMYWYRQDPGQGLRLIYYSQIVNDFQKGDIAEGYSVSREKKESFPLTVTSAQKNPTAFYLCASSRTRARGTEAFFGQGTRLTVV.

As DNA, the CDR3 is TGTGCCAGCAGCCAAGACGTGGGGGGCTACGAGCAGTACTTC. It specifies CASSQDVGGYEQYF. This rearrangement joins TRBV14 to TRBJ2-7; possibly TRBD2 for D (6 bases). Germline assignment: CDR1 SGHDN and CDR2 FVKESK. Deletions cut 0 bases from V and 3 bases from J, with 9 bases between. This CDR3 comprises 14 residues.

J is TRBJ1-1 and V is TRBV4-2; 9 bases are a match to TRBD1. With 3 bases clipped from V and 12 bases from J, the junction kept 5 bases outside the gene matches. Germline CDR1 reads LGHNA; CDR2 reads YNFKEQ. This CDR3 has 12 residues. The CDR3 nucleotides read TGTGCCAGCAGCCAGGGGACAGGGCAAACTTTCTTT. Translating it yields CASSQGTGQTFF.

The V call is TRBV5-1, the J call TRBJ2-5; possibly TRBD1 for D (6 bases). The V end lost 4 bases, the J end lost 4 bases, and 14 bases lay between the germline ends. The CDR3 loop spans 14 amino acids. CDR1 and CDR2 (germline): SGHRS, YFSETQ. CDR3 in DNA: TGCGCCAGCAGCGTGACAACAGGGTCAGAGACCCAGTACTTC. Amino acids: CASSVTTGSETQYF.

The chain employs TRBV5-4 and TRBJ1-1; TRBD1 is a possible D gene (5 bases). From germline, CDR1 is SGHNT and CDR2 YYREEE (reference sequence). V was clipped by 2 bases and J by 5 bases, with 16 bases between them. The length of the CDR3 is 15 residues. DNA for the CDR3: TGTGCCAGCAGCTTTATACGGGGCCGGGAAACTGAAGCTTTCTTT. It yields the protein CASSFIRGRETEAFF.

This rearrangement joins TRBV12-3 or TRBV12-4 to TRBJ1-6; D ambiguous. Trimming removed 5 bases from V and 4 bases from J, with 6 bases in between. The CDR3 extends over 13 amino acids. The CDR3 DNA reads TGTGCCAGCAGTGGGCAGTATAATTCACCCCTCCACTTT. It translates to CASSGQYNSPLHF.

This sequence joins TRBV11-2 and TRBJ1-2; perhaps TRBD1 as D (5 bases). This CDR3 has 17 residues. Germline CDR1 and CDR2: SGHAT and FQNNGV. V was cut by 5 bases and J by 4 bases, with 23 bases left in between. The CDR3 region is CASSLPGRGPRGYGYTF. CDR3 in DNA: TGTGCCAGCAGCCTCCCGGGGAGGGGCCCGAGGGGCTATGGCTACACCTTC.

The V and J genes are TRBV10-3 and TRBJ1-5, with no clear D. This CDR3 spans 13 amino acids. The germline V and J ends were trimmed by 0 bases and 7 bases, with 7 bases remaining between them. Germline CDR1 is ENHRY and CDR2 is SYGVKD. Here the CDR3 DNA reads TGTGCCATCAGTGAGTCGGCCGGGCAGCCCCAGCATTTT. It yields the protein CAISESAGQPQHF.

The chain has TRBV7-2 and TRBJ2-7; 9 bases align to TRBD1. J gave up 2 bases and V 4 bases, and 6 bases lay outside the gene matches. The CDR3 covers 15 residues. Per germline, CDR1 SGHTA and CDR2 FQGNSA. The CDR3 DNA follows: TGTGCCAGCAGCTACGAGACAGGGGGGACCTACGAGCAGTACTTC. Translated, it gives CASSYETGGTYEQYF.

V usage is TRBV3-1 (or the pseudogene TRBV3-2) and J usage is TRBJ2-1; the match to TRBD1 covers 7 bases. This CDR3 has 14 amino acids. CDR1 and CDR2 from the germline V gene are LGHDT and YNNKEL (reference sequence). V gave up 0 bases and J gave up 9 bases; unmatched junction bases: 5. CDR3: CASSQETGIIEQFF. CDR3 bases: TGTGCCAGCAGCCAAGAGACAGGGATTATTGAGCAGTTCTTC.

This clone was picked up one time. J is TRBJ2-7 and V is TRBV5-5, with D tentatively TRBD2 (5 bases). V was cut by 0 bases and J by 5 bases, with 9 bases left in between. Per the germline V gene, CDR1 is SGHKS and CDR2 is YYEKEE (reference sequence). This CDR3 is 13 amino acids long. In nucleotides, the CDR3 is TGTGCCAGCAGCTTGGATCGGGGAAACGAGCAGTACTTC. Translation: CASSLDRGNEQYF.